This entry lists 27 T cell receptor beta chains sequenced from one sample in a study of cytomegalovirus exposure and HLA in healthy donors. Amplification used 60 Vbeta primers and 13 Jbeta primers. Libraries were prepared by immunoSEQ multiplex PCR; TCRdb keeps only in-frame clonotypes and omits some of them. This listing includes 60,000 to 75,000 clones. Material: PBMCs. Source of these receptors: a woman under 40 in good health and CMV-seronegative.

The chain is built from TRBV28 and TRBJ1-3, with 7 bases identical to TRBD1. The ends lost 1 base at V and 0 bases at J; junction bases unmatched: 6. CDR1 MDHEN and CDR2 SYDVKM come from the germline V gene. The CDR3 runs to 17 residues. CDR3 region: CASSLFGTDHSGNTIYF. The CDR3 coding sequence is TGTGCCAGCAGTTTATTTGGGACAGACCACTCTGGAAACACCATATATTTT.

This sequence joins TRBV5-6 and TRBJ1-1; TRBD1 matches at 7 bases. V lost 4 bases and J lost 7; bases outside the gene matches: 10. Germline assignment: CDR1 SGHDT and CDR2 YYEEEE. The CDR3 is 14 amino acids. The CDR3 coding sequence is TGTGCCAGCAGCAGAATGACAGGGAGTAGTGAAGCTTTCTTT. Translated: CASSRMTGSSEAFF.

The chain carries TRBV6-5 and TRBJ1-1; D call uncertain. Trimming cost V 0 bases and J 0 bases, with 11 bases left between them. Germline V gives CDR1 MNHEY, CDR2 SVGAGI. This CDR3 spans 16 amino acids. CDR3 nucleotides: TGTGCCAGCAGTTACTCTACGTTCTCGGTGAACACTGAAGCTTTCTTT. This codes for CASSYSTFSVNTEAFF.

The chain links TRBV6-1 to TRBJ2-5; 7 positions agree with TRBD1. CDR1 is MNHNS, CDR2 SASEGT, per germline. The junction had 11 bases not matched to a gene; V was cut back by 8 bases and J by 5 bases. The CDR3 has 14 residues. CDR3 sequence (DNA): TGTGCCAGCGCCAGACAGGGAAGGTGGGAGACCCAGTACTTC. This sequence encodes CASARQGRWETQYF.

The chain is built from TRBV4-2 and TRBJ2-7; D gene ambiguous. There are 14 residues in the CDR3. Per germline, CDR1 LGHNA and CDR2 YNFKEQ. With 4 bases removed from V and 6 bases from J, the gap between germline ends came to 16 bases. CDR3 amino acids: CASSPVSGSGEQYF. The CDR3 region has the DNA TGTGCCAGCAGCCCCGTTTCTGGGTCGGGCGAGCAGTACTTC.

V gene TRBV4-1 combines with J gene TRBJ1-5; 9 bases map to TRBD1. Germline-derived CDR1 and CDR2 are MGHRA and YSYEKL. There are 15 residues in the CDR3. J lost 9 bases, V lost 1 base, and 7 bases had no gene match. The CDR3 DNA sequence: TGCGCCAGCAGCCAAGGGGGGACAGGGCCGCGGCCCCAGCATTTT. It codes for CASSQGGTGPRPQHF.

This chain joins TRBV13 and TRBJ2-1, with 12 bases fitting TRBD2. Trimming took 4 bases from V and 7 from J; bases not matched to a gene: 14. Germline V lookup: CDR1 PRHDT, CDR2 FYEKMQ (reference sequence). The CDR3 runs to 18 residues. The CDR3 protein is CASSSLFWTSGTGNEQFF. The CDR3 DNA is TGTGCCAGCAGCTCCCTATTTTGGACTAGCGGGACGGGGAATGAGCAGTTCTTC.

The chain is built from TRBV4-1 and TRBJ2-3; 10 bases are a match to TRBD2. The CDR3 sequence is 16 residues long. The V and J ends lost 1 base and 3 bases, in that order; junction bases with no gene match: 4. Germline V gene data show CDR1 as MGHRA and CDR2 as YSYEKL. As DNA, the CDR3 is TGCGCCAGCAGCCAAGTTATAGCGGGGGGTACAGATACGCAGTATTTT. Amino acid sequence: CASSQVIAGGTDTQYF.

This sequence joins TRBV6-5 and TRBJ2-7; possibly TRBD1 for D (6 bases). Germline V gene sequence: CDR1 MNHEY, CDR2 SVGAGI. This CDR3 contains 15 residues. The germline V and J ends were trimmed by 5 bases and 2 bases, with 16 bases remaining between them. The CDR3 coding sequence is TGTGCCAGCAGTGGGGACACACCCAGCGCCTACGAGCAGTACTTC. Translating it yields CASSGDTPSAYEQYF.

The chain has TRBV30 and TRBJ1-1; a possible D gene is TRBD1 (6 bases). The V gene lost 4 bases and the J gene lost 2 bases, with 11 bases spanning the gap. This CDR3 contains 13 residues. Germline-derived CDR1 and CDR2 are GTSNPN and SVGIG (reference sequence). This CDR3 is CAWNQQGNTEAFF. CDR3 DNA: TGTGCCTGGAACCAACAGGGAAACACTGAAGCTTTCTTT. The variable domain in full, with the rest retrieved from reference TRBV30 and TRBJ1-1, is SQTIHQWPATLVQPVGSPLSLECTVEGTSNPNLYWYRQAAGRGLQLLFYSVGIGQISSEVPQNLSASRPQDRQFILSSKKLLLSDSGFYLCAWNQQGNTEAFFGQGTRLTVV.

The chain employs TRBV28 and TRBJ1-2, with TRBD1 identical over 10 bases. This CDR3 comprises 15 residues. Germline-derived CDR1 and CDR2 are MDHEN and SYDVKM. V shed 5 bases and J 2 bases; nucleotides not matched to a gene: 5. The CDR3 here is CASSPGTGVNYGYTF. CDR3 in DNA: TGTGCCAGCAGTCCGGGGACAGGGGTAAACTATGGCTACACCTTC.

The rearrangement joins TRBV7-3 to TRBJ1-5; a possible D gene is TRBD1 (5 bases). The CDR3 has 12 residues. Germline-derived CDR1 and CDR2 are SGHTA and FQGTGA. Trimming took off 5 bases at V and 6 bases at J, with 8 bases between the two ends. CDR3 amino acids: CASSPTGQPQHF. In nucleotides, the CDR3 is TGTGCCAGCAGCCCAACAGGTCAGCCCCAGCATTTT.

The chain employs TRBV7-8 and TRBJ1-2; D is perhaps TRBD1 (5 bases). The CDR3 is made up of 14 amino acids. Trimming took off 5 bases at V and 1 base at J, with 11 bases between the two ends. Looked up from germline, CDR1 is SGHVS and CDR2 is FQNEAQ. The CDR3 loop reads CASSGGGFNYGYTF. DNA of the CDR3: TGTGCCAGCAGCGGGGGGGGATTTAACTATGGCTACACCTTC.

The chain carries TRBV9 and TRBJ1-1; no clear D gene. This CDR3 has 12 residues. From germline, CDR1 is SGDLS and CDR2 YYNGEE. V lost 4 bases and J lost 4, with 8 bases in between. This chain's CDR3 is CASSPRSTEAFF. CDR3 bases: TGTGCCAGCAGCCCCCGGTCCACTGAAGCTTTCTTT.

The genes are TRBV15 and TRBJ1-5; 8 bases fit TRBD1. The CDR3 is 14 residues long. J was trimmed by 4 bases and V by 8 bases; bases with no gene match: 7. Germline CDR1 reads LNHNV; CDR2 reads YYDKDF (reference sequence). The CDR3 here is CATQTGVLNQPQHF. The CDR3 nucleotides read TGTGCCACCCAGACAGGGGTATTGAATCAGCCCCAGCATTTT.

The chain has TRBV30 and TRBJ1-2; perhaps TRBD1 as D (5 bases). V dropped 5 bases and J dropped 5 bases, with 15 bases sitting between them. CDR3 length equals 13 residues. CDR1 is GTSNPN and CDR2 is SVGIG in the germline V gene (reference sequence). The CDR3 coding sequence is TGTGCCTGGGCACGAGGAGGGGTATATGGCTACACCTTC. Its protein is CAWARGGVYGYTF.

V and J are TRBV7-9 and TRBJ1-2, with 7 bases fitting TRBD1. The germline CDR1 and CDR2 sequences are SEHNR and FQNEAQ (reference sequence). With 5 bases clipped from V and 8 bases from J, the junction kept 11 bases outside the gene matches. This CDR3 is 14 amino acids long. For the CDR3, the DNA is TGTGCCAGCAGCCAATTAACAGGGGCCGGGGGCTACACCTTC. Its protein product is CASSQLTGAGGYTF.

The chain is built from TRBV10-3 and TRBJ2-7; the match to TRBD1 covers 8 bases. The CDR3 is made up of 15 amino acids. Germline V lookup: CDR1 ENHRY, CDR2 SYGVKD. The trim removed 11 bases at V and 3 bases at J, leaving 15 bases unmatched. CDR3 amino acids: CAAQKGTDRDYEQYF. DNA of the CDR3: TGTGCCGCCCAAAAAGGCACGGACAGGGACTACGAGCAGTACTTC.

This CDR3 is CASSAGGPSANEKLFF. CDR3 DNA sequence: TGTGCCAGCAGCGCGGGGGGGCCATCGGCTAATGAAAAACTGTTTTTT. The chain uses TRBV9 and TRBJ1-4; possible D gene TRBD1, 6 bases. The CDR3 has 16 amino acids. Deletions cut 3 bases from V and 3 bases from J, with 15 bases between. Germline lookup yields CDR1 SGDLS and CDR2 YYNGEE.

Here the CDR3 DNA reads TGTGCCAGCAGCTTAGGGGCGACAGGGAATGGCTACACCTTC. Translating it yields CASSLGATGNGYTF. V usage is TRBV7-9 and J usage is TRBJ1-2, with 7 bases identical to TRBD1. The CDR3 runs 14 residues. The junction had 5 bases not matched to a gene; V was cut back by 1 base and J by 6 bases. Per germline, CDR1 SEHNR and CDR2 FQNEAQ (reference sequence).

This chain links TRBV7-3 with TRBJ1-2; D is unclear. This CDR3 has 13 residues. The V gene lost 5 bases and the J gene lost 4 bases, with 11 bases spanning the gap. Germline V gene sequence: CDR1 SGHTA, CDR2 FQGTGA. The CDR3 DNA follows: TGTGCCAGCAGCGAGGAGGCGGGCTATGGCTACACCTTC. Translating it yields CASSEEAGYGYTF.

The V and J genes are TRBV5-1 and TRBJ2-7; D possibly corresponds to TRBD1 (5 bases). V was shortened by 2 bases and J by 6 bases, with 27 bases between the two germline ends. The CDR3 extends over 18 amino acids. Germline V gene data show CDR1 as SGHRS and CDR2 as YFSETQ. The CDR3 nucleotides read TGCGCCAGCAGCTTCATGCATGATTCCCAGGGTGCGGCCTCCGAGCAGTACTTC. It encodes CASSFMHDSQGAASEQYF.

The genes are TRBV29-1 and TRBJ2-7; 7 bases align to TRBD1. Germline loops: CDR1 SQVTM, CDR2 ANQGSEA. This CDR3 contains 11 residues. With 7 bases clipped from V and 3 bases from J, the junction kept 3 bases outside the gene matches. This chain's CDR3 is CSAGQDYEQYF. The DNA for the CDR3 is TGCAGCGCTGGACAGGACTACGAGCAGTACTTC.

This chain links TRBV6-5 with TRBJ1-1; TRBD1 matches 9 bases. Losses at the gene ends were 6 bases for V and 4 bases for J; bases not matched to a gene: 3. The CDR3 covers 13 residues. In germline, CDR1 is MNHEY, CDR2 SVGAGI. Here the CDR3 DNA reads TGTGCCAGCAGGGGACAGGGAGGCACTGAAGCTTTCTTT. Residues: CASRGQGGTEAFF.

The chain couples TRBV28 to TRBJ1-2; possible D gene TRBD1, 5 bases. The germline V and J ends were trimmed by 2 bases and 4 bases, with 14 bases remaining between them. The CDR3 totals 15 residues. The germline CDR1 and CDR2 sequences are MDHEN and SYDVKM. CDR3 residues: CASSLGADPLYGYTF. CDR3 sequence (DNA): TGTGCCAGCAGTTTAGGGGCAGACCCTCTCTATGGCTACACCTTC.

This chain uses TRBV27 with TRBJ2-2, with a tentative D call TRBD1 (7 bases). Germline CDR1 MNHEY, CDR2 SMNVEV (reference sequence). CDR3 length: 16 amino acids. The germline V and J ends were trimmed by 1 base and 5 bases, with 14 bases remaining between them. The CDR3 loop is CASSLLAGGGTGELFF. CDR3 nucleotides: TGTGCCAGCAGTTTATTGGCAGGGGGAGGAACCGGGGAGCTGTTTTTT.

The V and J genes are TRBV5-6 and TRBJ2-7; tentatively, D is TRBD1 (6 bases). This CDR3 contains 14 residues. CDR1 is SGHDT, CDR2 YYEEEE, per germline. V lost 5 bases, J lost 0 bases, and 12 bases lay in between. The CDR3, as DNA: TGTGCCAGCAGAACAGGGTTTAGCTCCTACGAGCAGTACTTC. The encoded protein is CASRTGFSSYEQYF.